This T cell receptor (beta chain) originates from a study of cytomegalovirus exposure and HLA in healthy donors. Regarding the study as a whole: An ancestry cluster, one associated with Asian ancestry, reportedly showed fewer N-insertions than the approximately 720-donor mean in a later analysis.

Amplification used 60 Vbeta primers and 13 Jbeta primers. Using immunoSEQ multiplex PCR, the repertoire was profiled, and TCRdb retains in-frame clones only, with some absent. The table shows about 110,000 clones, with about 80% occurring only once. A note on this clone: What it binds is not known.

The germline V gene encodes CDR1 MNHEY and CDR2 SMNVEV (reference sequence). V lost 4 bases, J lost 4 bases, and 11 bases lay in between. This CDR3 contains 13 residues. This sequence was found in a woman in her sixties or seventies in good health and CMV-seropositive. The sequenced sample consisted of PBMCs. The V and J genes are TRBV27 and TRBJ2-7; D not resolved. The CDR3 DNA follows: TGTGCCAGCAGTTCTCGTGGCAGTTACGAGCAGTACTTC. This translates into CASSSRGSYEQYF.